One and the same sample provided the 11 T cell receptor beta chains below, sequenced in a study of T cell responses to AZD1222 COVID-19 vaccine. Some clones are missing from TCRdb's copy, which holds only in-frame ones; the method was immunoSEQ multiplex PCR. The sample lists some 140,000 clones, around nine tenths occurring once. Sample: peripheral blood, taken on day 0 of AZD1222 vaccination. The receptor set was obtained from an adult in good health.

This chain connects TRBV7-2 to TRBJ1-5; D not resolved. V was shortened by 5 bases and J by 2 bases, with 7 bases between the two germline ends. The CDR3 has 13 amino acids. Germline V CDR1 and CDR2: SGHTA, FQGNSA. CDR3 coding DNA: TGTGCCAGCAGCCAGATCGGCAATCAGCCCCAGCATTTT. Amino acids: CASSQIGNQPQHF.

V is TRBV27 and J is TRBJ1-5, with a weak D call TRBD1 (5 bases). V dropped 0 bases and J dropped 3 bases, with 12 bases sitting between them. Germline V gives CDR1 MNHEY, CDR2 SMNVEV (reference sequence). The CDR3 has 16 residues. This CDR3 is CASSLSSRVINQPQHF. The CDR3 coding sequence is TGTGCCAGCAGTTTATCGTCCAGGGTTATCAATCAGCCCCAGCATTTT.

The chain joins TRBV6-1 to TRBJ1-4, with D hard to call. Germline V lookup: CDR1 MNHNS, CDR2 SASEGT. There are 17 residues in the CDR3. V dropped 1 base and J dropped 0 bases, with 12 bases sitting between them. The CDR3 DNA follows: TGTGCCAGCAGTGAAGTGTTCAGACTCACAACTAATGAAAAACTGTTTTTT. As protein: CASSEVFRLTTNEKLFF.

The V and J genes are TRBV6-5 and TRBJ1-4; no definite D call. Germline CDR1 and CDR2: MNHEY and SVGAGI. V lost 5 bases and J 10 bases, leaving 11 bases between the germline ends. This CDR3 has 12 amino acids. CDR3 protein: CASSPETGKLFF. The CDR3 DNA reads as TGTGCCAGCAGTCCCGAGACTGGAAAACTGTTTTTT.

The chain uses TRBV19 and TRBJ1-1; 8 bases agree with TRBD1. J lost 4 bases, V lost 3 bases, and 7 bases had no gene match. Germline V gives CDR1 LNHDA, CDR2 SQIVND (reference sequence). The CDR3 extends over 15 amino acids. The CDR3 region has the DNA TGTGCCAGTAGTATTAGGACAGGGATGAGCACTGAAGCTTTCTTT. Translated, it gives CASSIRTGMSTEAFF.

V and J are TRBV2 and TRBJ2-7; 9 bases map to TRBD2. Germline CDR1 and CDR2: SNHLY and FYNNEI. V shed 1 base, J shed 6 bases, and the junction held 7 bases outside the gene matches. This CDR3 contains 15 residues. The CDR3 sequence: CASSEGLAGVGEQYF. The CDR3 coding sequence is TGTGCCAGCAGTGAAGGGTTAGCGGGAGTCGGCGAGCAGTACTTC.

This chain joins TRBV13 and TRBJ1-6; 9 bases align to TRBD1. This CDR3 has 17 residues. Germline CDR1 reads PRHDT; CDR2 reads FYEKMQ (reference sequence). The J segment lost 3 bases and the V segment lost 7 bases, leaving 10 bases of the junction unmatched. The CDR3: CASTLRLDRGYNSPLHF. The CDR3 DNA is TGTGCCAGCACCCTTAGGCTGGACAGGGGCTATAATTCACCCCTCCACTTT. The entire variable domain, with the rest obtained from reference TRBV13 and TRBJ1-6, is as follows: AAGVIQSPRHLIKEKRETATLKCYPIPRHDTVYWYQQGPGQDPQFLISFYEKMQSDKGSIPDRFSAQQFSDYHSELNMSSLELGDSALYFCASTLRLDRGYNSPLHFGNGTRLTVT.

The chain joins TRBV6-1 to TRBJ1-2, with no clear D. From germline, CDR1 is MNHNS and CDR2 SASEGT. The CDR3 runs 16 residues. The V gene lost 2 bases and the J gene lost 0 bases, with 13 bases spanning the gap. CDR3 in DNA: TGTGCCAGCAGTGAATCTCTGCCCAGGCCTAACTATGGCTACACCTTC. Its protein product is CASSESLPRPNYGYTF.

The V call is TRBV6-5, the J call TRBJ1-2, with 7 bases lining up with TRBD1. J was trimmed by 3 bases and V by 0 bases; bases with no gene match: 4. Germline CDR1 MNHEY, CDR2 SVGAGI. The CDR3 totals 15 residues. As DNA, the CDR3 is TGTGCCAGCAGTTACTCGGTACAGGGGTACTATGGCTACACCTTC. It codes for CASSYSVQGYYGYTF.

This clone was observed a handful of times. The chain combines TRBV5-1 with TRBJ1-1; D remains unclear. Germline V gene lookup returns CDR1 SGHRS and CDR2 YFSETQ. The V gene lost 4 bases and the J gene lost 6 bases, with 19 bases spanning the gap. This CDR3 is 15 amino acids long. The CDR3 DNA reads as TGCGCCAGCAGCGGGCAGGTGGCCGCCGCCTCTGAAGCTTTCTTT. Translation gives CASSGQVAAASEAFF.

This sequence joins TRBV18 and TRBJ1-4, with D unresolved. Trimming stripped 3 bases from V and 0 bases from J, with 8 bases between. The CDR3 covers 15 residues. In germline, CDR1 is KGHSH, CDR2 LQKENI. The CDR3 DNA reads TGTGCCAGCTCACCGGCGGGAGCAACTAATGAAAAACTGTTTTTT. Protein: CASSPAGATNEKLFF.